The rows below give T cell receptor beta chains drawn from one sample of a study of cytomegalovirus exposure and HLA in healthy donors. Sequencing used immunoSEQ multiplex PCR; TCRdb keeps in-frame clones, though not all of them. The sample includes more than 150,000 clones, less than 90% seen only once; the top ten take 1.5% to 2%. Source material: PBMCs. The source is a man between 50 and 59 years old in good health and CMV-seronegative. Both conserved end residues are part of each CDR3. A D gene is named only where the DNA matches it firmly. Clone size is stated in some rows and not others, as once, few, many or a class when expanded.

-	TRBD2	TRBV28	TRBJ2-1	TGTGCCAGTCTAGCGGGGGGCTCCTACAATGAGCAGTTCTTC	CASLAGGSYNEQFF
-	-	TRBV28	TRBJ1-1	TGTGCCAGCAGCCAAGGGGGAAGCACTGAAGCTTTCTTT	CASSQGGSTEAFF
-	-	TRBV5-1	TRBJ1-1	TGCGCCAGCAGCTTGGTAGCCGGTAACACTGAAGCTTTCTTT	CASSLVAGNTEAFF
-	TRBD1	TRBV11-3	TRBJ2-7	TGTGCCAGCAGCTACGGACAGGGGGCCTACGAGCAGTACTTC	CASSYGQGAYEQYF
-	TRBD1	TRBV10-3	TRBJ1-1	TGTGCCATCAGTCCGACAGGGGATTTCGAGAACACTGAAGCTTTCTTT	CAISPTGDFENTEAFF
-	TRBD2	TRBV19	TRBJ2-2	TGTGCCAGTAGTACCCGGACTAGCGGGGGGACCGGGGAGCTGTTTTTT	CASSTRTSGGTGELFF
once	-	TRBV5-5	TRBJ1-4	TGTGCCAGCAGCTTTGGGGAGGCTAATGAAAAACTGTTTTTT	CASSFGEANEKLFF
-	TRBD1	TRBV28	TRBJ2-7	TGTGCCAGCAGAGAGGGGGCGACAGCCGCCTACGAGCAGTACTTC	CASREGATAAYEQYF
-	-	TRBV29-1	TRBJ2-1	TGCAGCGTTACTTCGCGGATCTACAATGAGCAGTTCTTC	CSVTSRIYNEQFF
-	TRBD1	TRBV29-1	TRBJ1-4	TGCAGCGTTTCTTGGGGGTCAGGGGGCAGCGAAAAACTGTTTTTT	CSVSWGSGGSEKLFF
-	-	TRBV6-5	TRBJ2-7	TGTGCCAGCATCCGGGCGGTTGGGGCTTACGAGCAGTACTTC	CASIRAVGAYEQYF
-	-	TRBV30	TRBJ2-7	TGTGCCTGGAGTAAACCGGGACTTTCCTACGAGCAGTACTTC	CAWSKPGLSYEQYF
-	TRBD1	TRBV5-1	TRBJ1-4	TGCGCCAGCAGCCCGAACCCCCCGGGACAGGGGACCCTCGGGCTCGAAAAACTGTTTTTT	CASSPNPPGQGTLGLEKLFF
-	TRBD1	TRBV11-2	TRBJ1-1	TGTGCCAGCAGCCACAGGGGGGGGTTCCAGGTCATGAACACTGAAGCTTTCTTT	CASSHRGGFQVMNTEAFF
-	-	TRBV6-5	TRBJ2-7	TGTGCCAGCAGCCCCCGACCGGGCGGGGAGCAGTACTTC	CASSPRPGGEQYF
-	-	TRBV4-1	TRBJ2-2	TGCGCCAGCAGCCTAGGACAGACCACCGGGGAGCTGTTTTTT	CASSLGQTTGELFF
few	TRBD1	TRBV4-1	TRBJ1-4	TGCGCCAGCAGCCCCCGGGCGACAGGGGCTGAAAAACTGTTTTTT	CASSPRATGAEKLFF
once	-	TRBV29-1	TRBJ2-2	TGCAGCGCTGAGACCGGTGTGGACCGGGGAGCTGTTTTT	CSAETGVDRGAVF
-	TRBD1	TRBV29-1	TRBJ1-1	TGCAGCGCCCGGGGACAGGGAGTCTCGAACACTGAAGCTTTCTTT	CSARGQGVSNTEAFF
-	-	TRBV5-8	TRBJ2-2	TGTGCCAGCAGCCCTCGACATTCCGGGGAGCTGTTTTTT	CASSPRHSGELFF
-	TRBD2	TRBV27	TRBJ2-1	TGTGCCAGCAGTCCGAAGTCAGCGGGGGCCCTCGGGAATGAGCAGTTCTTC	CASSPKSAGALGNEQFF
-	TRBD2	TRBV19	TRBJ2-1	TGTGCCAGTAGTATATATCTAGCGGGGGGGCAGGGGGAGCAGTTCTTC	CASSIYLAGGQGEQFF
-	TRBD2	TRBV5-1	TRBJ2-1	TGCGCCAGCAGCCCTTGGACTAGCGGGGGGCCAACCTACAATGAGCAGTTCTTC	CASSPWTSGGPTYNEQFF
once	-	TRBV27	TRBJ2-7	TGTGCCAGCAGTTATTCGAGGAACTCCTACGAGCAGTACTTC	CASSYSRNSYEQYF
-	-	TRBV6-6	TRBJ1-2	TGTGCCAGCAGTTACTCGAACACTAACTATGGCTACACCTTC	CASSYSNTNYGYTF
-	TRBD1	TRBV5-1	TRBJ2-5	TGCGCCAGCAGCCCGAGACAGGGGGAGGCTGCGGAGACCCAGTACTTC	CASSPRQGEAAETQYF
-	-	TRBV7-2	TRBJ1-2	TGTGCCAGCACGTTGCTCGGAGTGGGGCGAGTTGGCTACACCTTC	CASTLLGVGRVGYTF
-	TRBD2	TRBV7-8	TRBJ2-7	TGTGCCAGCAGCTTCCTACTAGCGGGGGGTAATGTATACGAGCAGTACTTC	CASSFLLAGGNVYEQYF
-	TRBD1	TRBV19	TRBJ2-7	TGTGCCAGTAGTATCTCTTTCCCCACAGGGGGCAACTACGAGCAGTACTTC	CASSISFPTGGNYEQYF